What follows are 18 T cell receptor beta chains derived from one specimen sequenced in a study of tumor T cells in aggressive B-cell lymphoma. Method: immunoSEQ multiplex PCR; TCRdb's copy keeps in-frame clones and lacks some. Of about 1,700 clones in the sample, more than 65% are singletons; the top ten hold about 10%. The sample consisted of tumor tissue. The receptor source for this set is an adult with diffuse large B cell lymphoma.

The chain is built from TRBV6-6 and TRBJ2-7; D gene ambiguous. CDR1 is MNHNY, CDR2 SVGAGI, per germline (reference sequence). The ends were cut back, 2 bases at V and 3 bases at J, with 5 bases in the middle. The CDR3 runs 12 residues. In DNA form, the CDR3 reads TGTGCCAGCAGTTACGGGCTCTACGAGCAGTACGTC. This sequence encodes CASSYGLYEQYV.

Here the CDR3 reads CASSFPPRDRVTGTQYF. CDR3 DNA: TGTGCCAGCAGCTTCCCACCACGAGACAGGGTGACGGGTACGCAGTATTTT. The chain is built from TRBV5-6 and TRBJ2-3; 7 bases match TRBD1. The V gene end was trimmed by 2 bases and the J gene end by 8 bases; junction bases not matched to a gene: 17. CDR1 is SGHDT and CDR2 is YYEEEE in the germline V gene. The CDR3 extends over 17 amino acids.

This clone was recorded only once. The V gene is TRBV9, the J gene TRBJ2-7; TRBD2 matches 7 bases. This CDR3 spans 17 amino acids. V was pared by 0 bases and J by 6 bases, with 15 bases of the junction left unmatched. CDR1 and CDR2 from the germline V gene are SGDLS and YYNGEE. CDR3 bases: TGTGCCAGCAGCGTAGGTTCCCCTTTTTGGGAGGGCCTCGAGCAGTACTTC. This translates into CASSVGSPFWEGLEQYF.

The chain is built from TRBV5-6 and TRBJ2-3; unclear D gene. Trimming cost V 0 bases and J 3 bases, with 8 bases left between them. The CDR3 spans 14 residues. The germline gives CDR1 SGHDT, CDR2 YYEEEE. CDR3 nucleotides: TGTGCCAGCAGCTTGGTATTTATGACAGATACGCAGTATTTT. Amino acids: CASSLVFMTDTQYF.

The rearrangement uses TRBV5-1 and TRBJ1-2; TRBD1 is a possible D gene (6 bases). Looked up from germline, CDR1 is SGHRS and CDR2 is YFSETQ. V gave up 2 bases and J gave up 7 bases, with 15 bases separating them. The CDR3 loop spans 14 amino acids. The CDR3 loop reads CASSFFGQRSGYTF. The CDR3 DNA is TGCGCCAGCAGCTTCTTCGGACAGAGATCTGGCTACACCTTC.

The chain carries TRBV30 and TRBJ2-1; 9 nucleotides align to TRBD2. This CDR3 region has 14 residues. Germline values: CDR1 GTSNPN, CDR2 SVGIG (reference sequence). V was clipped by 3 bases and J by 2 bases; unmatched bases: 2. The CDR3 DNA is TGTGCCTGGAGCATAGCGGGAGCCTACAATGAGCAGTTCTTC. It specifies CAWSIAGAYNEQFF.

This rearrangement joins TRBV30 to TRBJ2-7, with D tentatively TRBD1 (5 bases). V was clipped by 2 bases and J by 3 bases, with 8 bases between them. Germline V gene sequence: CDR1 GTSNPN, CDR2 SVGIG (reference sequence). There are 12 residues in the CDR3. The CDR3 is CAWSQGDYEQYF. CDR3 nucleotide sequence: TGTGCCTGGAGTCAGGGTGACTACGAGCAGTACTTC.

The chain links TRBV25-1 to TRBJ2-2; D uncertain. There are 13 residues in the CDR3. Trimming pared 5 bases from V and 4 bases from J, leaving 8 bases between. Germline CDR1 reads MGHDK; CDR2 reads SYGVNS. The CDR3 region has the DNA TGTGCCAGCAGTTCCAGGTCCACCGGGGAGCTGTTTTTT. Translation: CASSSRSTGELFF.

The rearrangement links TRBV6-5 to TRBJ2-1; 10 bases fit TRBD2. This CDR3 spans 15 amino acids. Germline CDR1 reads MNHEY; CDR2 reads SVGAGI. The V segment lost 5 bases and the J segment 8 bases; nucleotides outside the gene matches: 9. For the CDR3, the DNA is TGTGCCAGCAGTCCCACTAGCGGGACCTGGGATGAGCAGTTCTTC. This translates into CASSPTSGTWDEQFF.

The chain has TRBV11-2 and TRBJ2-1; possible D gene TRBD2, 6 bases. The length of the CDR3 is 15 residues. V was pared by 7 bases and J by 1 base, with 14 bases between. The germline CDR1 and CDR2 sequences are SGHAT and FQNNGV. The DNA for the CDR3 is TGTGCCAGCACCTCCCTGACTAGTTCCTACAATGAGCAGTTCTTC. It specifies CASTSLTSSYNEQFF.

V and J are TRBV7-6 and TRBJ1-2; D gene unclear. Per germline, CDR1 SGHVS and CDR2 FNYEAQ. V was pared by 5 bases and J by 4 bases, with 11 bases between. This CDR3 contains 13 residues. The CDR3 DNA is TGTGCCAGCAGCCCCCTCGAGTTCTATGGCTACACCTTC. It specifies CASSPLEFYGYTF. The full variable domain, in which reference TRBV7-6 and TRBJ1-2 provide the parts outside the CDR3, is GAGVSQSPRYKVTKRGQDVALRCDPISGHVSLYWYRQALGQGPEFLTYFNYEAQQDKSGLPNDRFSAERPEGSISTLTIQRTEQRDSAMYRCASSPLEFYGYTFGSGTRLTVV.

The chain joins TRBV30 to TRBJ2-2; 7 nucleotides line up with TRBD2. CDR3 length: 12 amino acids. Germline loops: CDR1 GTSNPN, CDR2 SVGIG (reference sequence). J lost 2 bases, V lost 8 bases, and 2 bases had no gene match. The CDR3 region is CAGTTNTGELFF. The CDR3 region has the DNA TGTGCCGGGACTACCAACACCGGGGAGCTGTTTTTT.

The CDR3 bases are TGTGCCAGCAGCCAGGGACAGGGGGTTGAGACCCAGTACTTC. Translated: CASSQGQGVETQYF. The V call is TRBV7-9, the J call TRBJ2-5, with 11 positions matching TRBD1. CDR1 is SEHNR and CDR2 is FQNEAQ in the germline V gene (reference sequence). The CDR3 runs to 14 residues. With 5 bases clipped from V and 5 bases from J, the junction kept 4 bases outside the gene matches. The complete variable domain, with remaining parts taken from reference TRBV7-9 and TRBJ2-5, reads DTGVSQNPRHKITKRGQNVTFRCDPISEHNRLYWYRQTLGQGPEFLTYFQNEAQLEKSRLLSDRFSAERPKGSFSTLEIQRTEQGDSAMYLCASSQGQGVETQYFGPGTRLLVL.

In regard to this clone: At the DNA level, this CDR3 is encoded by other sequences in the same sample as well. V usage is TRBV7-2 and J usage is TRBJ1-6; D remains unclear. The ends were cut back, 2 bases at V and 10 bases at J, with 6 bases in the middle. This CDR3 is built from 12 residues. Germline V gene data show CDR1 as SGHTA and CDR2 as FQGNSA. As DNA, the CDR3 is TGTGCCAGCAGCTTACTAAGCTCACCCCTCCACTTT. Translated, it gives CASSLLSSPLHF.

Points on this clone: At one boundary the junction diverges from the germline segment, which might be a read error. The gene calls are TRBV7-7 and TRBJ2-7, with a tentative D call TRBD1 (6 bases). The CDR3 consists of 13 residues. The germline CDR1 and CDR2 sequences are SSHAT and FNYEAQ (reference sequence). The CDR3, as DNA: TGTGCTAGCAGCTCGGGACACGCCTACGAGCAGTACTTC. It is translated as CASSSGHAYEQYF.

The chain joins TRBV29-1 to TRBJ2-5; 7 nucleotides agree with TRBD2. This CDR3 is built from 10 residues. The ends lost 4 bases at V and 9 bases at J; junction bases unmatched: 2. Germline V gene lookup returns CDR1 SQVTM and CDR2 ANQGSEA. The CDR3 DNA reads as TGCAGCGTTGTACGGGGGGCCCAGTACTTC. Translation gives CSVVRGAQYF.

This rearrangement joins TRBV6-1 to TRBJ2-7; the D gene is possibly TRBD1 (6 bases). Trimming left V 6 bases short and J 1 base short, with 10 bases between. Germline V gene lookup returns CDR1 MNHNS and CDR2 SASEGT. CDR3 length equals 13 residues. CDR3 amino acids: CASRQGPSYEQYV. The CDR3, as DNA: TGTGCCAGCAGGCAGGGGCCATCCTACGAGCAGTACGTC.

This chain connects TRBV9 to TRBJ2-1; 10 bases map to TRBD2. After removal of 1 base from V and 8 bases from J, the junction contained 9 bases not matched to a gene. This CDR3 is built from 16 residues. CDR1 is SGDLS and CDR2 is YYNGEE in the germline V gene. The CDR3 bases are TGTGCCAGCAGCGTAATATCTAGCGGGAGTCAGGATGAGCAGTTCTTC. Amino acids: CASSVISSGSQDEQFF. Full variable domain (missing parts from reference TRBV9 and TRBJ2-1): DSGVTQTPKHLITATGQRVTLRCSPRSGDLSVYWYQQSLDQGLQFLIQYYNGEERAKGNILERFSAQQFPDLHSELNLSSLELGDSALYFCASSVISSGSQDEQFFGPGTRLTVL.